Ten or more counts support the clone carrying this TCR beta chain. Its cognate antigen is unknown. RNA transcripts provided the source from which TCR beta CDR3 regions were amplified. HTBI primers drove first-round RT-PCR of the TCR CDR3. TCRdb reprocessed the multiplex PCR reads via MiXCR and lists one record per CDR3 protein. The top ten clones hold 6.5% to 10% of a sample with some 300,000 distinct CDR3 sequences, roughly 13% of them seen once. Trimming removed 6 bases from V and 4 bases from J; junction bases left unmatched: 7. The CDR3 consists of 16 residues. Per the germline V gene, CDR1 is LGHDT and CDR2 is YNNKEL (reference sequence). The data were obtained in a study of T cells in Graves' hyperthyroidism and ophthalmopathy. Points from the study as a whole: Ophthalmopathy was distinguished from stable hyperthyroidism by 13 V-J signatures.

The sample comprised blood. J is TRBJ2-3 and V is TRBV3-1, with 13 bases that match TRBD2. This clonotype was sampled from a woman between 40 and 50 years old with Graves' hyperthyroidism. The DNA of the CDR3 is TGTGCCAGCAGTCCTGGACTAGCGGGAGTGGCAGATACGCAGTATTTT. It encodes CASSPGLAGVADTQYF.